This is a list of T cell receptor beta chains from one sample in a study of shared clonotypes between healthy human individuals. Assay used: immunoSEQ multiplex PCR; TCRdb lists only in-frame clones, some missing. The repertoire holds around 440,000 clones, with roughly three quarters as singletons. Sequencing used PBMCs. The source is a woman aged 35 to 49 in good health. Some clones in this sample may be carry-over from other donors' samples. Both conserved end residues are part of each CDR3. A D gene is named only where the DNA matches it firmly. A clone size is listed for some rows: how often the clone was seen (once, few, many), or a class if it is expanded.

J	V	size	D	DNA	CDR3
TRBJ2-3	TRBV19	many	.	TGTGCCAGCCCCACAGATACGCAGTATTTT	CASPTDTQYF
TRBJ2-7	TRBV7-7	.	.	TGTGCTAGCAGCCCCATAAACGCAGGGGCTGGCGAGCAGTACTTC	CASSPINAGAGEQYF
TRBJ2-3	TRBV5-1	.	.	TGCGCCAGCAGCTTGGGGCCGGGGGCAGATACGCAGTATTTT	CASSLGPGADTQYF
TRBJ1-5	TRBV19	.	TRBD1	TGTGCCAGTAGTCCCCGGACAGGGGTTCAGCCCCAGCATTTT	CASSPRTGVQPQHF
TRBJ2-1	TRBV4-1	.	.	TGCGCCAGCAGCGTCCGGACTGACAATGAGCAGTTCTTC	CASSVRTDNEQFF
TRBJ2-6	TRBV7-3	.	.	TGTGCCAGCAGCACCGGGGCCGGCGGTGGGGCCAACGTCCTGACTTTC	CASSTGAGGGANVLTF
TRBJ1-1	TRBV19	.	.	TGTGCCAGTAGTGGTAGCAGGAACACTGAAGCTTTCTTT	CASSGSRNTEAFF
TRBJ1-1	TRBV4-1	few	TRBD1	TGCGCCAGCAGCCAAATCCAACCCCGCGGGACAGGAGCCATTGAAGCTTTCTTT	CASSQIQPRGTGAIEAFF
TRBJ1-3	TRBV11-2	.	.	TGTGCCAGCAGCTTATATCTAGGGGACACTGGAAACACCATATATTTT	CASSLYLGDTGNTIYF
TRBJ2-6	TRBV19	.	TRBD2	TGTGCCAGTACGGGGACTAGCTCTGGGGCCAACGTCCTGACTTTC	CASTGTSSGANVLTF